By sample fraction, the clone carrying this TCR beta chain is large. These data belong to a study of blood T cell repertoires in COVID-19. For the study at large: There were acute and convalescent COVID-19 samples, and they came from the United States, Italy and Spain. In each case, the material was cDNA or gDNA derived from T cells, B-cell-depleted T cells, or PBMCs.

Germline values: CDR1 SGHDN, CDR2 FVKESK. Trimming pared 4 bases from V and 14 bases from J, leaving 15 bases between. The CDR3 has 12 residues. Original methodology: Estimated nucleated cell counts came from reference gene primer amplification. Here immunoSEQ multiplex PCR was the method, and the copy in TCRdb shows in-frame clones only, minus some. The DNA was the basis for D and trimming; V, J and clone size are from that table. The profile shows some 31,000 clones, 85% to 90% of them singletons. The sequence derives from a man aged 55 to 70 with active COVID-19. The chain uses TRBV14 and TRBJ2-1, with D unclear. The sequenced sample was peripheral blood. CDR3 nucleotides: TGTGCCAGCAGCCCCGACCGGGTTTCAAAGTTCTTC. Its translation: CASSPDRVSKFF.